The clone carrying this T cell receptor (beta chain) turned up a few times. What it recognizes is unknown. J gave up 1 base and V 3 bases, and 1 base lay outside the gene matches. CDR3 length equals 15 residues. Per the germline V gene, CDR1 is LGHNA and CDR2 is YNFKEQ. This record comes from a study of cytomegalovirus exposure and HLA in healthy donors. The study's findings and limits: In a later analysis, compared with equally common non-associated chains, HLA-associated beta chains were more expanded. It was 160 or so TCR beta chains that were listed as cytomegalovirus-associated.

60 Vbeta and 13 Jbeta primers were used in PCR. Sequencing used immunoSEQ multiplex PCR; TCRdb keeps in-frame clones, though not all of them. The profile shows around 110,000 clones, 82% of them singletons. There were likely unrecorded immune exposures, though donors were nominally healthy when sampled. The specimen was PBMCs. The source of this sequence is a man aged 50 to 59 in good health and CMV-seronegative. This chain uses TRBV4-2 with TRBJ2-3; 10 bases line up with TRBD2. This CDR3 reads CASSQLAGGTDTQYF. The CDR3 DNA reads as TGTGCCAGCAGCCAGCTAGCGGGGGGCACAGATACGCAGTATTTT.